The subject of this entry is one T cell receptor beta chain. Its target is not known. A multiplex PCR was run with 60 Vbeta primers and 13 Jbeta primers. Authors' methods: The count from a later analysis was tens of millions of unique TCR beta chains, some 9.9 million of them shared. Libraries were prepared by immunoSEQ multiplex PCR; TCRdb keeps only in-frame clonotypes and omits some of them. V, J and clone size were drawn from that table, and D and trimming were deduced from the DNA. The table has about 43,000 clones, around three quarters seen once. The CDR3 extends over 13 amino acids. Germline V gene sequence: CDR1 MNHEY, CDR2 SMNVEV (reference sequence). The record originates from a study of cytomegalovirus exposure and HLA in healthy donors. Study conclusions and caveats: Reports credit the classifier with highly specific, highly sensitive diagnosis of cytomegalovirus status. According to an earlier analysis, most TCR beta V segments yielded productive rearrangements about 90% or about 30% of the time. Indistinguishable V segments such as TRBV6-2 and TRBV6-3 were excluded.

V gene TRBV27 combines with J gene TRBJ2-5, with a weak D call TRBD2 (6 bases). The DNA end is a closer match to TRBJ2-7, so the J assignment may be wrong. Sequenced material: PBMCs. This receptor was taken from a man aged 30-40 years in good health and CMV-seronegative. The CDR3 is CASSLNEGGEQYF. DNA for the CDR3: TGTGCCAGCAGTTTAAATGAGGGAGGCGAGCAGTACTTC.